This T cell receptor beta chain was sequenced in a study of T cells after yellow fever vaccination. UMIs and a universal primer site were added when TCR cDNA was made by 5'RACE template switching. One entry per CDR3 protein results from TCRdb running MiXCR on the 5' RACE reads. This sample has 400,000 to 450,000 distinct CDR3 sequences; 18% occur once, and the top ten carry over 15%. This clonotype occurred a few times. Germline V gene sequence: CDR1 SEHNR, CDR2 FQNEAQ (reference sequence). Trimming removed 1 base from V and 3 bases from J; junction bases left unmatched: 6. CDR3 size: 16 residues. This TCR was recovered from a man in his late teens or twenties who received the YFV17D yellow fever vaccine. This specimen was PBMCs, taken before the yellow fever booster vaccination. The chain combines TRBV7-9 with TRBJ2-5; the match to TRBD2 covers 9 bases. The CDR3 here is CASSLDLAGREETQYF. The CDR3, as DNA: TGTGCCAGCAGCTTAGACCTAGCGGGGCGGGAAGAGACCCAGTACTTC. Complete variable domain (other parts from reference TRBV7-9 and TRBJ2-5): DTGVSQNPRHKITKRGQNVTFRCDPISEHNRLYWYRQTLGQGPEFLTYFQNEAQLEKSRLLSDRFSAERPKGSFSTLEIQRTEQGDSAMYLCASSLDLAGREETQYFGPGTRLLVL.